This entry lists 4 T cell receptor beta chains sequenced from one sample in a study of radiotherapy plus CTLA-4 blockade in lung cancer. Repertoires were generated with immunoSEQ multiplex PCR, while TCRdb's copy carries only in-frame clones and drops some. The sample includes 75,000 or so clones, more than 75% of them seen just once. This material consisted of peripheral blood, taken from a patient treated with radiotherapy plus ipilimumab. These receptors came from a human donor with non-small cell lung cancer who had a complete response to radiotherapy plus ipilimumab.

The genes are TRBV27 and TRBJ1-5, with TRBD1 as a possible D gene (6 bases). The CDR3 sequence is 14 residues long. The ends were cut back, 0 bases at V and 7 bases at J, with 10 bases in the middle. From germline, CDR1 is MNHEY and CDR2 SMNVEV (reference sequence). The CDR3 sequence is CASSLSGAQQPQHF. Written as DNA, the CDR3 is TGTGCCAGCAGTTTATCGGGGGCCCAGCAGCCCCAGCATTTT.

This rearrangement joins TRBV4-3 to TRBJ2-1; 11 bases align to TRBD2. This CDR3 has 17 residues. V lost 0 bases to trimming and J lost 8 bases; unmatched junction nucleotides: 9. Germline CDR1 reads LGHNA; CDR2 reads YSLEER. CDR3 nucleotide sequence: TGCGCCAGCAGCCAAGATCTCCCTAGCGGGAGGAGGTATGAGCAGTTCTTC. It is translated as CASSQDLPSGRRYEQFF.

V usage is TRBV18 and J usage is TRBJ2-1; either TRBD1 or TRBD2 may supply D (5 bases each). Trimming took off 6 bases at V and 6 bases at J, with 12 bases between the two ends. Looked up from germline, CDR1 is KGHSH and CDR2 is LQKENI. The CDR3 totals 13 residues. CDR3 DNA: TGTGCCAGCTCCGAGGGGAGTGGCAATGAGCAGTTCTTC. Translated, it gives CASSEGSGNEQFF.

This clone was detected only once. The CDR3 loop is CASNRGGDNSPLHF. As DNA, the CDR3 is TGTGCCAGTAATAGAGGGGGCGATAATTCACCCCTCCACTTT. The V and J genes are TRBV19 and TRBJ1-6, with 7 nucleotides matching TRBD1. Germline V lookup: CDR1 LNHDA, CDR2 SQIVND (reference sequence). V was pared by 7 bases and J by 5 bases, with 5 bases of the junction left unmatched. The CDR3 totals 14 residues.